The rows below give T cell receptor beta chains drawn from one sample of a study of T cells in Graves' hyperthyroidism and ophthalmopathy. TCRdb reprocessed the multiplex PCR reads with MiXCR, giving one entry per CDR3 protein. The table records about 300,000 distinct CDR3 sequences, 13% of them present only once. The sample taken for sequencing was blood. The receptors were gathered from a woman in her twenties or thirties with Graves' hyperthyroidism that later progressed to Graves' ophthalmopathy. The CDR3 runs from the conserved cysteine through the conserved F or W. Each record gives: D gene, clone size, V gene, J gene, CDR3 DNA, CDR3 protein. D genes are given only for firm matches. Rows give clone size only sometimes, using once, few, many, or a class for an expanded clone.

TRBD1	many	TRBV29-1	TRBJ2-7	TGCAGCACCGGGACAGGTTCGAATTCCTACGAGCAGTACTTC	CSTGTGSNSYEQYF
NA	many	TRBV20-1	TRBJ2-5	TGCAGTGCTAGAGAGACAAGAGGTCGAGAGACCCAGTACTTC	CSARETRGRETQYF
NA	many	TRBV6-2/TRBV6-3	TRBJ2-7	TGTGCCAGCAGTGGCCCGGGCAGCACCTACGAGCAGTACTTC	CASSGPGSTYEQYF
NA	NA	TRBV19	TRBJ2-1	TGTGCCAGTAGTATAGTGGCGGGTAACTCCTACAATGAGCAGTTCTTC	CASSIVAGNSYNEQFF
NA	many	TRBV7-2	TRBJ2-3	TGTGCCAGCAGCTCCGGGATCCGAGTGTCCACAGATACGCAGTATTTT	CASSSGIRVSTDTQYF
NA	NA	TRBV11-2	TRBJ1-4	TGTGCCAGCAGCTTGATAACTAATGAAAAACTGTTTTTT	CASSLITNEKLFF
NA	many	TRBV11-2	TRBJ2-1	TGTGCCAGCAGCTTAGATCCGGTTAGCTCCTACAATGAGCAGTTCTTC	CASSLDPVSSYNEQFF
TRBD2	NA	TRBV9	TRBJ2-3	TGTGCCAGCAGCCCGGGACTAGCGGGAGGGCCCAGGATCACAGATACGCAGTATTTT	CASSPGLAGGPRITDTQYF
TRBD2	NA	TRBV4-3	TRBJ2-1	TGCGCCAGCGGGGATTGGACTAGCGGATACAATGAGCAGTTCTTC	CASGDWTSGYNEQFF
TRBD1	many	TRBV7-2	TRBJ1-2	TGTGCCAGCACCGTGACAGGGTCTAACTATGGCTACACCTTC	CASTVTGSNYGYTF
NA	many	TRBV6-2/TRBV6-3	TRBJ2-1	TGTGCCATCAAGCCGGGATTTTCCTACAATGAGCAGTTCTTC	CAIKPGFSYNEQFF
NA	NA	TRBV2	TRBJ1-2	TGTGCCGGCAGTGCCGGACAGTCTGATAACTATGGCTACACCTTC	CAGSAGQSDNYGYTF
NA	many	TRBV5-1	TRBJ1-1	TGCGCCAGCAGCTTGGATCCTACTGGTGACACTGAAGCTTTCTTT	CASSLDPTGDTEAFF
TRBD1	many	TRBV7-2	TRBJ2-5	TGTGCCAGCAGTCAGGGACAGGGAGGATCGGGGACCCAGTACTTC	CASSQGQGGSGTQYF
TRBD1	many	TRBV20-1	TRBJ2-1	TGCAGTGCTAGAGATCTCGGCAGGGGGCTGAATGAGCAGTTCTTC	CSARDLGRGLNEQFF
NA	NA	TRBV2	TRBJ1-4	TGTGCCAGCATGACATTCGCAGCTAATGAAGAACTGTTTTTT	CASMTFAANEELFF
NA	many	TRBV27	TRBJ1-2	TGTGCCAGCTCCACCGGGACACAGGCCTATGGCTACACCTTC	CASSTGTQAYGYTF
NA	NA	TRBV7-3	TRBJ2-7	TGTGCCAGCAGCCTCTCGACAGGCCCACCCTACGAGCAGTACTTC	CASSLSTGPPYEQYF
TRBD1	many	TRBV28	TRBJ1-1	TGTGCCAGCAGTGGGACAGGGTTTGAAGCTTTCTTT	CASSGTGFEAFF
NA	few	TRBV4-1	TRBJ1-2	TGCGCCAGCAGCCAAGTGGGGGGACTACATGGCTACACCTTC	CASSQVGGLHGYTF
TRBD1	many	TRBV28	TRBJ1-2	TGTGCCAGCAGTCAGGGGGACCGGGTCTATGGCTACACCTTC	CASSQGDRVYGYTF
NA	many	TRBV12-3/TRBV12-4	TRBJ1-1	TGTGCCAGCAGTTTATCATTGGGGCCTGAAGCTTTCTTT	CASSLSLGPEAFF
NA	many	TRBV3-1	TRBJ2-5	TGTGCCAGCAGCCGGGGGAAGTTCCAAGAGACCCAGTACTTC	CASSRGKFQETQYF
NA	NA	TRBV19	TRBJ1-2	TGTGCCAGTAGTATAGATCTTGCAGGCTACACCTTC	CASSIDLAGYTF
TRBD1	few	TRBV7-7	TRBJ2-5	TGTGCTAGCGGTGCCTTTGGGACAGGGTTCGAGGAGACCCAGTACTTC	CASGAFGTGFEETQYF
NA	NA	TRBV27	TRBJ1-4	TGTGCCAGCAGTTTATGGGGAGGAGAGGAAAAACTGTTTTTT	CASSLWGGEEKLFF
TRBD2	many	TRBV27	TRBJ2-7	TGTGCCAGCAGTTCCTCGAGACTAGCTTCGTACGAGCAGTACTTC	CASSSSRLASYEQYF
TRBD1	many	TRBV2	TRBJ2-4	TGTGCCAGCAGTCGTGAGGGGACAGGGGGCTCCGGCATTCAGTACTTC	CASSREGTGGSGIQYF
TRBD2	NA	TRBV6-1	TRBJ2-3	TGTGCCAGCAGTGAAGGCGCGGGAGCTATAGATACGCAGTATTTT	CASSEGAGAIDTQYF
NA	many	TRBV7-2	TRBJ2-5	TGTGCCAGCAGTCCCGCCGCAGGGGAGACCCAGTACTTC	CASSPAAGETQYF
NA	many	TRBV27	TRBJ1-5	TGTGCCAGCAGCTCGTCTTGGGACTCCAATCAGCCCCAGCATTTT	CASSSSWDSNQPQHF
TRBD1	once	TRBV3-1	TRBJ1-1	TGTGCCAGCAGCCACACAGGGGGGGCTGAAGCTTTCTTT	CASSHTGGAEAFF
NA	many	TRBV7-7	TRBJ2-5	TGTGCTAGCAGCATCAGGGAAGCGGAGACCCAGTACTTC	CASSIREAETQYF
NA	NA	TRBV6-2/TRBV6-3	TRBJ2-1	TGTGCCAGCAGTTACTCTACCCTGGGGGGTTGGAATGAGCAGTTCTTC	CASSYSTLGGWNEQFF
NA	few	TRBV4-1	TRBJ1-2	TGCGCCAGCAGCAGCCGGGACACCTATAACTATGGCTACACCTTC	CASSSRDTYNYGYTF
NA	many	TRBV6-1	TRBJ1-4	TGTGCCAGCAGCCCCCTCCCTAATGAAAAACTGTTTTTT	CASSPLPNEKLFF
NA	few	TRBV12-3/TRBV12-4	TRBJ2-3	TGTGCCAGCAGTCAGACTCCGGGGACAGATACGCAGTATTTT	CASSQTPGTDTQYF
NA	few	TRBV9	TRBJ1-2	TGTGCCAGCAGCGGACCCCGAGTTGTGAGTTTAAGGGATGATGGCTACACCTTC	CASSGPRVVSLRDDGYTF
TRBD1	many	TRBV7-9	TRBJ2-1	TGTGCCAGCAGCTTAGTCGTTACAGGGGCTGAGCAGTTCTTC	CASSLVVTGAEQFF
TRBD1	few	TRBV4-3	TRBJ2-2	TGCGCCAGCAGCCAATCGACAGGGTTCGGGTTCGGGGAGCTGTTTTTT	CASSQSTGFGFGELFF
TRBD2	few	TRBV9	TRBJ2-1	TGTGCCAGCAGCCTATCTCGGGGGGAGGGCTCCTACAATGAGCAGTTCTTC	CASSLSRGEGSYNEQFF
NA	NA	TRBV9	TRBJ2-7	TGCGCCAGCAGCGCAAGGCCAGGGCCAAGCTCCTACGAGCAGTACTTC	CASSARPGPSSYEQYF
NA	many	TRBV20-1	TRBJ2-3	TGCAGTGCCGGACAGAGGACAGATACGCAGTATTTT	CSAGQRTDTQYF
NA	many	TRBV7-2	TRBJ2-3	TGTGCCAGCAGCTCGCGGGCGGGGAACACAGATACGCAGTATTTT	CASSSRAGNTDTQYF
TRBD1	many	TRBV20-1	TRBJ2-7	TGCAGTGCGCAACAGGGGGCAGGATACGAGCAGTACTTC	CSAQQGAGYEQYF
NA	many	TRBV28	TRBJ2-7	TGTGCCAGCAGTTCCGGACTGGTTTCTTACGAGCAGTACTTC	CASSSGLVSYEQYF
NA	many	TRBV20-1	TRBJ1-2	TGCAGTGCTACCCCCTACACCGAACCGAACCGGGGCTACACCTTC	CSATPYTEPNRGYTF
TRBD1	NA	TRBV6-5	TRBJ1-5	TGTGCCAGCAGTTACTCGCGTTGGACAGGGAAAAATAGCAATCAGCCCCAGCATTTT	CASSYSRWTGKNSNQPQHF
TRBD1	NA	TRBV14	TRBJ1-1	TGTGCGAGCAGCGCTACAAGGGAGGGGGCGAGGACCGAAGCTTTCTTT	CASSATREGARTEAFF
TRBD2	many	TRBV28	TRBJ2-2	TGTGCCAGCCATCAAGGCGGGCTAGCGGGAGTTTGGACCGGGGAGCTGTTTTTT	CASHQGGLAGVWTGELFF
TRBD1	NA	TRBV18	TRBJ1-6	TGTGCCAGCTCACTATCCGGGACAGTCGCAGATTCACCCCTCCACTTT	CASSLSGTVADSPLHF